Listed here are 13 T cell receptor beta chains from one sample, sequenced in a study of a mutant IDH1 vaccine in newly diagnosed glioma (dated by TCRdb to the early 2020s). The library was built by means of the immunoSEQ multiplex PCR assay. TCRdb took over this immuneACCESS table, retaining in-frame rearrangements with V and J assigned. Such tables are incomplete; in checked studies, under half of the missing clones stem from an unresolved V gene, and the remainder is unexplained. The sample table contains tens of thousands of clones; only one count was recorded for 70% to 90% of them. About 3% of the sample is held by the ten biggest clonotypes. The sample's time point, from its label and the paper: baseline, week 1 (first vaccination visit). This specimen's treatment or condition label, per the study, means: pre-vaccination baseline after standard-of-care therapy. The sample in question was PBMCs, obtained from a glioma patient treated with radiotherapy, temozolomide or both. These receptor sequences come from a man aged 30-40 years with glioma.

The chain has TRBV7-9 and TRBJ2-4; the D is unclear. Trimming stripped 2 bases from V and 2 bases from J, with 13 bases between. CDR1 is SEHNR, CDR2 FQNEAQ, per germline (reference sequence). The CDR3 totals 16 residues. CDR3 region: CASSLFPVTTKNIQYF. CDR3 DNA sequence: TGTGCCAGCAGCTTATTCCCGGTTACAACCAAAAACATTCAGTACTTC.

This clone was observed a single time. The V gene is TRBV7-9, the J gene TRBJ2-4, with 8 nucleotides matching TRBD2. The CDR3 sequence is 14 residues long. The germline V gene has CDR1 SEHNR and CDR2 FQNEAQ (reference sequence). After removal of 3 bases from V and 8 bases from J, the junction contained 6 bases not matched to a gene. CDR3 bases: TGTGCCAGCAGCTTGGGAACAGCGGGGGACATTCAGTACTTC. The encoded protein is CASSLGTAGDIQYF.

V is TRBV6-1 and J is TRBJ2-5, with 9 bases identical to TRBD1. J was trimmed by 5 bases and V by 6 bases; bases with no gene match: 4. Looked up from germline, CDR1 is MNHNS and CDR2 is SASEGT. The CDR3 totals 13 residues. The CDR3 nucleotides read TGTGCCAGCAGGAGACAGGGGGAGGAGACCCAGTACTTC. This translates into CASRRQGEETQYF.

This chain uses TRBV7-9 with TRBJ2-1, with 12 bases identical to TRBD1. The CDR3 loop spans 18 amino acids. The ends lost 5 bases at V and 1 base at J; junction bases unmatched: 9. Per the germline V gene, CDR1 is SEHNR and CDR2 is FQNEAQ (reference sequence). Written as DNA, the CDR3 is TGTGCCAGCAGCACACGGGACAGGGGGCGCCGATCCTACAATGAGCAGTTCTTC. Its protein product is CASSTRDRGRRSYNEQFF.

In DNA, the CDR3 is TGTGCCAGCAGCACCATAGAGCAAGCTGAAGCTTTCTTT. This codes for CASSTIEQAEAFF. This sequence joins TRBV7-9 and TRBJ1-1; D is unclear. CDR1 and CDR2 from the germline V gene are SEHNR and FQNEAQ (reference sequence). V lost 5 bases, J lost 6 bases, and 13 bases lay in between. This CDR3 spans 13 amino acids.

V gene TRBV11-2 combines with J gene TRBJ2-7; D gene uncertain. With 6 bases removed from V and 2 bases from J, the gap between germline ends came to 5 bases. CDR1 and CDR2 (germline): SGHAT, FQNNGV. The CDR3 extends over 11 amino acids. In nucleotides, the CDR3 is TGTGCCAGCAGTTCCGCCTACGAGCAGTACTTC. As protein: CASSSAYEQYF.

The chain is built from TRBV5-1 and TRBJ1-3, with D tentatively TRBD1 (5 bases). The CDR3 is 14 residues long. In germline, CDR1 is SGHRS, CDR2 YFSETQ. V gave up 4 bases and J gave up 2 bases, with 10 bases separating them. Here the CDR3 reads CASSDGHPGNTIYF. DNA of the CDR3: TGCGCCAGCAGCGACGGACACCCTGGAAACACCATATATTTT.

The CDR3 loop is CASSIGRNYGYTF. The CDR3 nucleotides are TGTGCCAGTAGTATTGGACGGAACTATGGCTACACCTTC. This sequence joins TRBV19 and TRBJ1-2; no reliable D call. CDR3 length: 13 amino acids. Germline V gene sequence: CDR1 LNHDA, CDR2 SQIVND (reference sequence). The V gene lost 3 bases and the J gene lost 2 bases, with 7 bases spanning the gap.

V is TRBV4-1 and J is TRBJ2-1; tentatively, D is TRBD1 or TRBD2 (5 bases each). V lost 4 bases to trimming and J lost 6 bases, with 19 bases between them. The CDR3 is 16 residues long. CDR1 is MGHRA, CDR2 YSYEKL, per germline. DNA of the CDR3: TGCGCCAGCAGCCCGGGACGGACTCGTCCGGCCAATGAGCAGTTCTTC. Translation gives CASSPGRTRPANEQFF.

This chain links TRBV6-1 with TRBJ1-5; D may be TRBD1 (6 bases). CDR3 size: 14 residues. Germline CDR1 reads MNHNS; CDR2 reads SASEGT. Trimming removed 7 bases at V and 8 bases at J, with 18 bases between. This chain's CDR3 is CASKRDTGGKPQHF. CDR3 nucleotide sequence: TGTGCCAGCAAACGGGACACCGGAGGAAAGCCCCAGCATTTT.

The gene calls are TRBV25-1 and TRBJ2-5; 8 nucleotides match TRBD1. This CDR3 comprises 16 residues. Germline CDR1 MGHDK, CDR2 SYGVNS. With V trimmed by 1 base and J by 5 bases, 9 bases remained unmatched. CDR3 DNA: TGTGCCAGCAGTGAATGGGCGGCAGGGGGCAGGGAGACCCAGTACTTC. This sequence encodes CASSEWAAGGRETQYF.

This sequence joins TRBV5-1 and TRBJ1-1; no clear D gene. Between the trimmed V and J ends, which lost 0 bases and 2 bases, there was a span of 5 bases. The CDR3 is made up of 13 amino acids. Germline loops: CDR1 SGHRS, CDR2 YFSETQ. CDR3 nucleotides: TGCGCCAGCAGCTTGGGGATCAACACTGAAGCTTTCTTT. Protein: CASSLGINTEAFF.

A note on this clone: A read error may account for a junction end that differs from germline. The chain joins TRBV6-5 to TRBJ1-2; D not certain. Germline assignment: CDR1 MNHEY and CDR2 SVGAGI. The CDR3 spans 13 residues. The CDR3 loop reads CASSHSPRAGYTF. As DNA, the CDR3 is TGTGCCAGCAGTCACTCCCCGAGGGCTGGCTACACCTTC.